A selection of T cell receptor beta chains follows, all from one sample in a study of identical twins. TCRdb ran MiXCR on the 5' RACE reads and lists one entry per CDR3 protein. This sample carries 450,000 or so distinct CDR3 sequences, about 14% of them seen once, and the ten largest clones take more than 0.5%. The same specimen was also included in a second study, on yellow fever vaccine responses in identical twins.

Sequencing was done on a sample of CD4+ T cells sorted from blood. The receptors were gathered from a woman aged 18-35 years in good health. Both conserved end residues are part of each CDR3. Each record gives: CDR3 DNA, CDR3 protein, V gene, D gene, J gene, clone size. D genes are given only for firm matches. For some rows the clone size is stated as once, few or many, or as a class when expanded; others skip it.

TGTGCCAGCAGGGGTACAGGGGGCGCCAACTATGGCTACACCTTC CASRGTGGANYGYTF TRBV27 TRBD1 TRBJ1-2 few
TGCAGCGTGCCGACAGGGGAAGGTAACACTGAAGCTTTCTTT CSVPTGEGNTEAFF TRBV29-1 TRBD1 TRBJ1-1 many
TGTGCCAGCAGTGGACCGGGACAGACCTACGAGCAGTACTTC CASSGPGQTYEQYF TRBV6-1 TRBD1 TRBJ2-7 .
TGCAGCGTTGAACCCAACACCGGGGAGCTGTTTTTT CSVEPNTGELFF TRBV29-1 . TRBJ2-2 few
TGTGCTAGTGGTTTGGTACTCGACAGTTCAGATACGCAGTATTTT CASGLVLDSSDTQYF TRBV12-5 . TRBJ2-3 few
TGTGCCAGCAGCTTGGGGGCTAGCCAGGAGACCCAGTACTTC CASSLGASQETQYF TRBV5-5 . TRBJ2-5 many
TGTGCCAGCAAGCGGGACACGACGAACACCGGGGAGCTGTTTTTT CASKRDTTNTGELFF TRBV7-6 . TRBJ2-2 few
TGCGCCAGCGGATCGTTGGTAGGAGCCTACGAGCAGTACTTC CASGSLVGAYEQYF TRBV5-1 . TRBJ2-7 .
TGTGCCAGCAGTTTTCGGGAGTTTGCTTTCTTT CASSFREFAFF TRBV12-3/TRBV12-4 . TRBJ1-1 many
TGTGCCAGCAGCTTGGAAGCGGGGGTACCCGGGGAGCTGTTTTTT CASSLEAGVPGELFF TRBV5-5 TRBD2 TRBJ2-2 .
TGTGCCAGCAGCTATCCGGGACTGCGCACAGATACGCAGTATTTT CASSYPGLRTDTQYF TRBV7-2 . TRBJ2-3 few
TGCGCCAGCAGCTTGGGATCAGGCCCTAGCACAGATACGCAGTATTTT CASSLGSGPSTDTQYF TRBV5-1 . TRBJ2-3 .
TGTGCCAGCAGCGCCCCCGGGACAGCATACAATGAGCAGTTCTTC CASSAPGTAYNEQFF TRBV3-1 TRBD1 TRBJ2-1 .
TGTGCCAGCAGTTTCCTTGCGACCGGGACAGGGCAGAAAGGGAAACAAGCGACCCAGTACTTC CASSFLATGTGQKGKQATQYF TRBV12-3/TRBV12-4 TRBD1 TRBJ2-5 .
TGTGCCAGCAGCCCTGGGGTGCCAGGCCGCAGGGATACGCAGTATTTT CASSPGVPGRRDTQYF TRBV4-2 . TRBJ2-3 .
TGCAGCGTCAAGGTGGCAGCCGGGGACTATGGCTACACCTTC CSVKVAAGDYGYTF TRBV29-1 . TRBJ1-2 .
TGTGCCAGCAGTTACCCGGGACGGCTTGAAAAACTGTTTTTT CASSYPGRLEKLFF TRBV7-2 . TRBJ1-4 .
TGTGCCAGCAGCTCCTGGACTAGACGCAAAGAGACCCAGTACTTC CASSSWTRRKETQYF TRBV11-2 TRBD2 TRBJ2-5 .
TGCAGTGCTAGATTCGGACAGGGTAGGGCCTACGAGCAGTACTTC CSARFGQGRAYEQYF TRBV20-1 TRBD1 TRBJ2-7 few
TGTGCCAGCAGAATAGGGACAGGGGGCAAAGAGACCCAGTACTTC CASRIGTGGKETQYF TRBV6-1 TRBD1 TRBJ2-5 .
TGCAGTGAAAGCCACAGGGTCGGGGAGACCCAGTACTTC CSESHRVGETQYF TRBV20-1 . TRBJ2-5 .
TGTGCCATCAGTGAAAGTCAGGGGGCCTACGAGCAGTACTTC CAISESQGAYEQYF TRBV10-3 TRBD1 TRBJ2-7 .
TGTGCCAGCACCTCGACAGGGGAAAGGATTCAGCCCCAGCATTTT CASTSTGERIQPQHF TRBV6-2/TRBV6-3 TRBD1 TRBJ1-5 few
TGTGCCAGCAGCTTGGATCTTCGGCAGGGTGCCTACGAGCAGTACTTC CASSLDLRQGAYEQYF TRBV5-5 . TRBJ2-7 .
TGCGCCAGCAGCCAGGGCAGGGGGCCGGGATCCGGGGAGCTGTTTTTT CASSQGRGPGSGELFF TRBV4-1 TRBD1 TRBJ2-2 .
TGTGCCAGCAGTTACGCTGAGGCACTAGCGGAAGAGACCCAGTACTTC CASSYAEALAEETQYF TRBV6-2/TRBV6-3 TRBD2 TRBJ2-5 .
TGCGCCAGCAGCTCTCCTAGCGGGGTGTCAAATGAGCAGTTCTTC CASSSPSGVSNEQFF TRBV5-1 TRBD2 TRBJ2-1 few
TGTGCCAGCAGTGATCGGGGGTTAGGGCAGTACTTC CASSDRGLGQYF TRBV2 . TRBJ2-7 .
TGTGCCATCAGGGCACGGGATTCCTACGAGCAGTACTTC CAIRARDSYEQYF TRBV10-3 . TRBJ2-7 few
TGTGCCAGCTCACCACGACAGGTGAGGGAGACCCAGTACTTC CASSPRQVRETQYF TRBV18 . TRBJ2-5 many
TGTTCCATCAGTGATCTGCGGGGGGCAGATACGCAGTATTTT CSISDLRGADTQYF TRBV10-3 TRBD2 TRBJ2-3 .
TGCGCCAGCAGCTCAACGGGACAGGGGGTCTACGAGCAGTACTTC CASSSTGQGVYEQYF TRBV5-1 TRBD1 TRBJ2-7 few
TGTGCCAGCAGCCTGGGGGTCCAGGGGGTTCATGGCTACACCTTC CASSLGVQGVHGYTF TRBV12-3/TRBV12-4 TRBD1 TRBJ1-2 few
TGTGCCAGCAGTGTCGGGGCTAGCGGGGGATCAAGGGGCCGACCTACAGATACGCAGTATTTT CASSVGASGGSRGRPTDTQYF TRBV6-1 TRBD2 TRBJ2-3 few
TGCAGTGCTAGCCGAATGTCAGGGGGCGGGTACGAGCAGTACTTC CSASRMSGGGYEQYF TRBV20-1 TRBD1 TRBJ2-7 .
TGCAGTGCTAGACGGGAGGGGGTAAGGTCGGGTGAGCAGTTCTTC CSARREGVRSGEQFF TRBV20-1 TRBD2 TRBJ2-1 .
TGTGCCAGCAGTTACCCCTCCTACGAGCAGTACTTC CASSYPSYEQYF TRBV6-2/TRBV6-3 . TRBJ2-7 many
TGTGCCACCAGCAGTGGACTAGCGGGGAACTACAATGAGCAGGTCTTC CATSSGLAGNYNEQVF TRBV15 TRBD2 TRBJ2-1 .
TGTGCCAGCAGCTTGCTAGCGGGAGGGCCGACAGATACGCAGTATTTT CASSLLAGGPTDTQYF TRBV7-2 TRBD2 TRBJ2-3 many
TGTGCCAGCAGCTTAGTTCTAAGGTCTTGGGGGGCCTACAATGAGCAGTTCTTC CASSLVLRSWGAYNEQFF TRBV11-1 . TRBJ2-1 many
TGTGCCAGCAGCTCGCTGGACAGGAGAAATTACGAGCAGTACTTC CASSSLDRRNYEQYF TRBV7-2 TRBD1 TRBJ2-7 .
TGTGCCAGCAGTTCAAACAGGGAAAGTTCACCCCTCCACTTT CASSSNRESSPLHF TRBV27 . TRBJ1-6 .
TGCGCCAGCAGCTTGCCTGAAGAGACCCAGTACTTC CASSLPEETQYF TRBV5-1 . TRBJ2-5 .
TGTGCCATCAGTCCCGGGGGGAGGGATAGCACAGATACGCAGTATTTT CAISPGGRDSTDTQYF TRBV10-3 TRBD2 TRBJ2-3 .
TGTGCCAGCAGCCCGTTGGGCTATGGCTACACCTTC CASSPLGYGYTF TRBV12-3/TRBV12-4 . TRBJ1-2 few
TGTGCCAGCAGTGAACCCCAGGTCGGGAACACTGAAGCTTTCTTT CASSEPQVGNTEAFF TRBV25-1 . TRBJ1-1 few
TGCGCCAGCAGCTTGGGCCTAGCGGGGGGTATTGGAGAGACCCAGTACTTC CASSLGLAGGIGETQYF TRBV5-1 TRBD2 TRBJ2-5 .
TGTGCCAGCAGGGGGACACCCACCGGGGAGCTGTTTTTT CASRGTPTGELFF TRBV27 . TRBJ2-2 .
TGCAGCGTCTCCGACAGGCCCAACGCCTACGAGCAGTACTTC CSVSDRPNAYEQYF TRBV29-1 . TRBJ2-7 .
TGCAGTGCCAAAATACCGAATGGGGTTCAGGCAGATACGCAGTATTTT CSAKIPNGVQADTQYF TRBV20-1 . TRBJ2-3 few
TGTGCCAGCAGCCAAAGTACAGGTTCCTACGAGCAGTACTTC CASSQSTGSYEQYF TRBV7-9 . TRBJ2-7 few